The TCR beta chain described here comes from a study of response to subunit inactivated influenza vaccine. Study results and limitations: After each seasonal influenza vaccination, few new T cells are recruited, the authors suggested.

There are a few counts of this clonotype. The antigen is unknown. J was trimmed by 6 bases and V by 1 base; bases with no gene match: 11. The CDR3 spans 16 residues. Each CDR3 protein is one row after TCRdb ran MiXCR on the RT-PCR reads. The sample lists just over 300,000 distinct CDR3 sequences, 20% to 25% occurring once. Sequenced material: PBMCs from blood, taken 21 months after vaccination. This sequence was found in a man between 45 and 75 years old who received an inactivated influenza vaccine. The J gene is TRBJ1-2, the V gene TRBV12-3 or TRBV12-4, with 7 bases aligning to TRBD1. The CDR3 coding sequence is TGTGCCAGCAGTTTAGTGTCAGGGGGGTACATGGATGGCTACACCTTC. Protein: CASSLVSGGYMDGYTF.